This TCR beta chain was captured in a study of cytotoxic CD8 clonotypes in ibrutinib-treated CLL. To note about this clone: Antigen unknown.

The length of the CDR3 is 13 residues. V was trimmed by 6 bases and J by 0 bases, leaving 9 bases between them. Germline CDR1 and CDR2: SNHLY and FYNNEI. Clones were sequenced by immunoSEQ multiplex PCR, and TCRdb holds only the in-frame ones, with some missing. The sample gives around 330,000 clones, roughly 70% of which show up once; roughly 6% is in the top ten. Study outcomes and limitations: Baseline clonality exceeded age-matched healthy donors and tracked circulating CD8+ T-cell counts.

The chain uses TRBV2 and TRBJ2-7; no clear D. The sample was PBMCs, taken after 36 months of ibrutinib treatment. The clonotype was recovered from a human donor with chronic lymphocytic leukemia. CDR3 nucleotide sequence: TGTGCCAGCAGAGTGGTAGGCTCCTACGAGCAGTACTTC. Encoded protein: CASRVVGSYEQYF.